The rows below give T cell receptor beta chains drawn from one sample of a study of shared clonotypes between healthy human individuals. Using immunoSEQ multiplex PCR, the repertoire was profiled, and TCRdb retains in-frame clones only, with some absent. The table includes about 600,000 clones, around three quarters detected once. The sample taken for sequencing was PBMCs. All receptors come from a middle-aged woman in good health. Some clones in this sample may be carry-over from other donors' samples. The CDR3 runs from the conserved cysteine through the conserved F or W. D genes are given only for firm matches. A row's size may be missing; if present it is once, few, many or a size class.

d_call | j_call | clone_size | v_call | cdr3_aa | cdr3_nt
TRBD1 | TRBJ2-7 | . | TRBV4-1 | CASSPGQGMSYEQYF | TGCGCCAGCAGCCCAGGACAGGGTATGTCCTACGAGCAGTACTTC
TRBD2 | TRBJ2-5 | . | TRBV9 | CASSVGIAGHQETQYF | TGTGCCAGCAGCGTAGGGATAGCGGGCCACCAAGAGACCCAGTACTTC
. | TRBJ2-2 | few | TRBV27 | CASRGRDTGELFF | TGTGCCAGCAGGGGCAGGGATACCGGGGAGCTGTTTTTT
. | TRBJ2-3 | . | TRBV2 | CASRLRIGYTQYF | TGTGCCAGCAGACTCAGGATTGGTTATACGCAGTATTTT
. | TRBJ2-1 | . | TRBV7-3 | CASSLLDSNYNEQFF | TGTGCCAGCAGCCTACTCGACAGTAACTACAATGAGCAGTTCTTC
TRBD1 | TRBJ1-1 | . | TRBV7-6 | CASSLRQGDTEAFF | TGTGCCAGCAGCCTAAGACAGGGTGACACTGAAGCTTTCTTT
. | TRBJ2-1 | few | TRBV5-4 | CASSKEPPSSYNEQFF | TGTGCCAGCAGCAAAGAGCCCCCAAGCTCCTACAATGAGCAGTTCTTC
. | TRBJ2-5 | . | TRBV6-6 | CASSYVGTQYF | TGTGCCAGCAGTTACGTAGGGACCCAGTACTTC
. | TRBJ2-3 | . | TRBV25-1 | CASQDLASTDTQYF | TGTGCCAGCCAGGACTTAGCTAGCACAGATACGCAGTATTTT
TRBD1 | TRBJ1-1 | . | TRBV28 | CASSLVVGQGGAFF | TGTGCCAGCAGTTTAGTAGTGGGACAGGGAGGAGCTTTCTTT
. | TRBJ2-7 | few | TRBV28 | CASSLFGDEQYF | TGTGCCAGCAGTTTATTTGGCGACGAGCAGTACTTC
. | TRBJ1-1 | once | TRBV7-3 | CASSLRTVNTEAFF | TGTGCCAGCAGCCTCCGGACAGTCAACACTGAAGCTTTCTTT
. | TRBJ1-2 | . | TRBV9 | CASSVGGANYGYTF | TGTGCCAGCAGCGTAGGAGGGGCCAACTATGGCTACACCTTC
. | TRBJ1-2 | . | TRBV2 | CASSEARATGPYGYTF | TGTGCCAGCAGTGAAGCTCGGGCAACGGGGCCCTATGGCTACACCTTC
TRBD1 | TRBJ1-1 | few | TRBV29-1 | CSVSTGGNTEAFF | TGCAGCGTCAGTACAGGGGGGAACACTGAAGCTTTCTTT
TRBD2 | TRBJ2-5 | . | TRBV11-3 | CASSLGMSASGQETQYF | TGTGCCAGCAGCTTAGGAATGTCGGCTAGCGGGCAAGAGACCCAGTACTTC
. | TRBJ2-3 | . | TRBV23-1 | CASPQVAGDTDTQYF | TGCGCCAGCCCTCAGGTGGCAGGAGACACAGATACGCAGTATTTT
. | TRBJ1-1 | . | TRBV19 | CASSVPGGTEAFF | TGTGCCAGTAGTGTACCTGGGGGCACTGAAGCTTTCTTT
TRBD2 | TRBJ2-3 | . | TRBV7-2 | CASSFGGRATDTQYF | TGTGCCAGCAGCTTCGGCGGGAGGGCCACAGATACGCAGTATTTT
TRBD1 | TRBJ1-5 | . | TRBV28 | CASSAGHRGPPGGNQPQHF | TGTGCCAGCAGCGCCGGGCACAGGGGGCCTCCGGGTGGCAATCAGCCCCAGCATTTT
. | TRBJ2-7 | . | TRBV6-5 | CASSGDSLLLEQYF | TGTGCCAGCAGTGGGGACTCCCTCCTCCTAGAGCAGTACTTC
. | TRBJ2-7 | once | TRBV5-1 | CASSLGHRVESYEQYF | TGCGCCAGCAGCTTGGGGCACAGGGTAGAGAGCTACGAGCAGTACTTC
TRBD1 | TRBJ2-4 | . | TRBV30 | CAWGTGAYDIQYF | TGTGCCTGGGGGACAGGGGCTTATGACATTCAGTACTTC
TRBD2 | TRBJ2-1 | . | TRBV9 | CASSPTSGSHEQFF | TGTGCCAGCAGCCCGACTAGCGGGAGCCATGAGCAGTTCTTC
. | TRBJ2-5 | . | TRBV25-1 | CASQGGLQETQYF | TGTGCCAGCCAGGGGGGTCTACAAGAGACCCAGTACTTC
. | TRBJ1-1 | few | TRBV28 | CASSLRHRANTEAFF | TGTGCCAGCAGTTTGCGTCACAGAGCTAACACTGAAGCTTTCTTT
TRBD2 | TRBJ2-3 | . | TRBV29-1 | CSVPRGLAGFSTDTQYF | TGCAGCGTCCCCCGGGGGCTAGCGGGATTTAGCACAGATACGCAGTATTTT
TRBD1 | TRBJ2-3 | . | TRBV7-2 | CASSPRTGRNTQYF | TGTGCCAGCAGCCCTCGGACAGGGAGAAATACGCAGTATTTT
TRBD2 | TRBJ2-1 | . | TRBV7-3 | CASSYLAGAYNEQFF | TGTGCCAGCAGCTACCTAGCGGGAGCTTACAATGAGCAGTTCTTC
. | TRBJ2-1 | . | TRBV5-4 | CASSLEGSYNEQFF | TGTGCCAGCAGCTTGGAAGGGTCCTACAATGAGCAGTTCTTC
. | TRBJ1-5 | . | TRBV6-5 | CASSTRSNQPQHF | TGTGCCAGCAGTACACGTAGCAATCAGCCCCAGCATTTT
TRBD1 | TRBJ1-2 | once | TRBV9 | CASSDRGTGYTF | TGTGCCAGCAGTGACAGGGGGACTGGCTACACCTTC
TRBD1 | TRBJ2-5 | once | TRBV5-6 | CASSTGTGGYQETQYF | TGTGCCAGCAGCACCGGGACAGGGGGGTACCAAGAGACCCAGTACTTC
TRBD2 | TRBJ2-1 | . | TRBV7-3 | CASRPGLAEDNEQFF | TGTGCCAGCAGACCGGGACTAGCGGAAGACAATGAGCAGTTCTTC
TRBD2 | TRBJ2-3 | once | TRBV29-1 | CSASGTSGFTDTQYF | TGCAGCGCCTCCGGGACTAGCGGATTCACAGATACGCAGTATTTT